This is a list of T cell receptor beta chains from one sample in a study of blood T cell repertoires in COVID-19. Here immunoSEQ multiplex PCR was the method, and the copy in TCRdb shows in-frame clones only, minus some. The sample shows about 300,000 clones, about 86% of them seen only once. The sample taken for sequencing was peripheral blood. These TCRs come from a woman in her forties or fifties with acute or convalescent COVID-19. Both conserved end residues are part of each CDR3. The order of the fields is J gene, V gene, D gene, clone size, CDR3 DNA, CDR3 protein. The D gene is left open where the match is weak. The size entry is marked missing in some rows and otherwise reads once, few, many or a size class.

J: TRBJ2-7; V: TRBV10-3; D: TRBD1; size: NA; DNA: TGTGCCATCGGGGGACAGTACGAGCAGTACTTC; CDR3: CAIGGQYEQYF
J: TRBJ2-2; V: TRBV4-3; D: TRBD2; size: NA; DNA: TGCGCCAGCAGCCATGGTGGGGCAAGCGGGACGAACACCGGGGAGCTGTTTTTT; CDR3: CASSHGGASGTNTGELFF
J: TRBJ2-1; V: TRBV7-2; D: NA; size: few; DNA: TGTGCCAGCAGCTTAGATGTCTCGAGCTCCTACAATGAGCAGTTCTTC; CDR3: CASSLDVSSSYNEQFF
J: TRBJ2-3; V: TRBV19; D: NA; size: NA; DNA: TGTGCCAGTAATCCTCAGGGGAGTGCAGATACGCAGTATTTT; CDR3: CASNPQGSADTQYF
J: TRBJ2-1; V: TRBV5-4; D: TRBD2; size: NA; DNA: TGTGCCAGCAGCAGGATAACTAGCGGGGGGGCACATGAGCAGTTCTTC; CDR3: CASSRITSGGAHEQFF
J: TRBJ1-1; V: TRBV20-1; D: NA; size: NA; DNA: TGCAGTGCTAGTGCACAGGGTACTGAAGCTTTCTTT; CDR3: CSASAQGTEAFF
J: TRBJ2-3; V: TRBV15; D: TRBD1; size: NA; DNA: TGTGCCACCAGCAGAGATCGAGGACAGGGGAGAGATACGCAGTATTTT; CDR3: CATSRDRGQGRDTQYF
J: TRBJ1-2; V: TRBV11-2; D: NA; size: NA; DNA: TGTGCCAGCAGCCCTGGGCAGGGGAACTATGGCTACACCTTC; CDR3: CASSPGQGNYGYTF
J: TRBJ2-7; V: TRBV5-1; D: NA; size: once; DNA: TGCGCCAGCAGCTTGGCTGGCTTCTACGAGCAGTACTTC; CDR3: CASSLAGFYEQYF
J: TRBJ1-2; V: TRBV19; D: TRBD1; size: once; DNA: TGTGCCAGTAGTATACGACGAACCACAGGGGGCCAACGGGATGGCTACACCTTC; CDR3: CASSIRRTTGGQRDGYTF
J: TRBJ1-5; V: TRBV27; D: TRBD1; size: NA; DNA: TGTGCCAGCAGTAGAACAGGGGCCAGCAATCAGCCCCAGCATTTT; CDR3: CASSRTGASNQPQHF
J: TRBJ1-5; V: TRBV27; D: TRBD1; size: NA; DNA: TGTGCCAGCAGTTCCCTGCGACAGGGGGATCAGCCCCAGCATTTT; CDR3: CASSSLRQGDQPQHF
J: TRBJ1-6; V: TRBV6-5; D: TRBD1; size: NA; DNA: TGTGCCAGCAGCCGGGACAGGGGCGTTTCACCCCTCCACTTT; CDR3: CASSRDRGVSPLHF
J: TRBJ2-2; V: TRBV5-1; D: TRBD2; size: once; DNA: TGCGCCAGCAGCTTGACTAGCGGGGGCCCTAACACCGGGGAGCTGTTTTTT; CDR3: CASSLTSGGPNTGELFF
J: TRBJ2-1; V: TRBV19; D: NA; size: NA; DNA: TGTGCCAGTAGGGATTCGGGGGTAATTCACAATGAGCAGTTCTTC; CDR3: CASRDSGVIHNEQFF
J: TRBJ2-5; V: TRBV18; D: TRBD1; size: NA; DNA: TGTGCCAGCTCCCTTGGACAGGGTCGGGAGACCCAGTACTTC; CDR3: CASSLGQGRETQYF
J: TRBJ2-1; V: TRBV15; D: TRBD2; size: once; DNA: TGTGCCACCCCACTAGCGGGGAGCAATGAGCAGTTCTTC; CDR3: CATPLAGSNEQFF
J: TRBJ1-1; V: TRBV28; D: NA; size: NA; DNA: TGTGCCAGCCATTCCCTGGGGCTAACTGAAGCTTTCTTT; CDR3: CASHSLGLTEAFF
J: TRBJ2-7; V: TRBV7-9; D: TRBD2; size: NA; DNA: TGTGCCAGCAGCTTAGTTGTGGCGGGAGCATCGTCCTACGAGCAGTACTTC; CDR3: CASSLVVAGASSYEQYF
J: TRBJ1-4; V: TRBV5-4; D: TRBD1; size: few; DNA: TGTGCCAGCAGCTCGACAGGGTTGAATGAAAAACTGTTTTTT; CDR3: CASSSTGLNEKLFF
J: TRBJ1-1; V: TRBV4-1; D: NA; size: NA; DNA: TGCGCCAGCAGCCAGGCCCAGGGCACTGAAGCTTTCTTT; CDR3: CASSQAQGTEAFF
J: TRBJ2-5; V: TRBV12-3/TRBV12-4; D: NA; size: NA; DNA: TGTGCCAGCAGCTCCGAATGGGCCACCCAGTACTTC; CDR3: CASSSEWATQYF
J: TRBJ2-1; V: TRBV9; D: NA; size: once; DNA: TGTGCCAGCAGCGTAGTAGGAGGCGAGCAGTTCTTC; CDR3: CASSVVGGEQFF
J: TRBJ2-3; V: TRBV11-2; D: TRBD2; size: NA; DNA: TGTGCCAGCAGCTTAGATTACCAGCGGGAGTACACAGATACGCAGTATTTT; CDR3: CASSLDYQREYTDTQYF
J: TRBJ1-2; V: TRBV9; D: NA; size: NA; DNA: TGTGCCAGCAGCCCCTGGACAAACTATGGCTACACCTTC; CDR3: CASSPWTNYGYTF
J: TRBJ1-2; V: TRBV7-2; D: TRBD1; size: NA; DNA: TGTGCCAGCAGCTTAATGGGACAGGCTCCTCACTATGGCTACACCTTC; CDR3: CASSLMGQAPHYGYTF
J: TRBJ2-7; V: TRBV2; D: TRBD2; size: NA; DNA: TGTGCCAGCTGCCGGGACTACTCCTACGAGCAGTACTTC; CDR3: CASCRDYSYEQYF
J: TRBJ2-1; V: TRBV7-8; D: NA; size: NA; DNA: TGTGCCAGCAGCTTAGTACATGCCAATGAGCAGTTCTTC; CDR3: CASSLVHANEQFF
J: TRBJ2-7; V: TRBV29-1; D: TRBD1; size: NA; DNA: TGCAGCGTAGGACAGGGGAACTACGAGCAGTACTTC; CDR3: CSVGQGNYEQYF
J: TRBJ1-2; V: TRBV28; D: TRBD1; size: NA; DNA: TGTGCCAGCAGTTTACCCGGGACAGGGGGTGACTATGGCTACACCTTC; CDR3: CASSLPGTGGDYGYTF
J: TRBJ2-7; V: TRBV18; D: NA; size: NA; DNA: TGTGCCAGCTCACCCGAATCAGGACACTACGAGCAGTACTTC; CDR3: CASSPESGHYEQYF
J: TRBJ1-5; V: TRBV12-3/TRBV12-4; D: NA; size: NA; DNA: TGTGCCAGCAGTCAGGGCAATCAGCCCCAGCATTTT; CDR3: CASSQGNQPQHF
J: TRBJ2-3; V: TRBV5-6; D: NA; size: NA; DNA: TGTGCCAGCAGCTCAATCAAAGGAGGGGCCCCCACAGATACGCAGTATTTT; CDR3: CASSSIKGGAPTDTQYF
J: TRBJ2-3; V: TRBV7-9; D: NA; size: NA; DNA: TGTGCCAGCACTACCCCAACTGGCACAGATACGCAGTATTTT; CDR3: CASTTPTGTDTQYF
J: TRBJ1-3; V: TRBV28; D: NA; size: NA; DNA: TGTGCCAGCAGTGGAGGGGATCTGTCAAGAGGAAACACCATATATTTT; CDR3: CASSGGDLSRGNTIYF
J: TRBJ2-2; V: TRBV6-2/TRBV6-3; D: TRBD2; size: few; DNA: TGTGCCAGCAGCCCCCCGTGGGGGCGCTTGGCTAGCGGGAGCCAGAACACCGGGGAGCTGTTTTTT; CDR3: CASSPPWGRLASGSQNTGELFF
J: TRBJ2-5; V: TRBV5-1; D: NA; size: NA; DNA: TGCGCCAGCAGCTTCGGGGGAGAGACCCAGTACTTC; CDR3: CASSFGGETQYF
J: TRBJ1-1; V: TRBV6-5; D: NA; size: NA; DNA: TGTGCCAGCAGTTACGGCGGAAATGAAGCTTTCTTT; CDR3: CASSYGGNEAFF
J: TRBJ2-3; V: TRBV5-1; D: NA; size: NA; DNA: TGCGCCAGCAGCTCGCCGGGAGGCACAGATACGCAGTATTTT; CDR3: CASSSPGGTDTQYF
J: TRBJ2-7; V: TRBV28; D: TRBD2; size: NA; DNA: TGTGCCAGCAACACCCCGGGACTAGCGGGGTCTAACCCGTACTTC; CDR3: CASNTPGLAGSNPYF